Here is one TCR beta chain with its context. The antigen is unknown. Expressed TCRB transcripts were sequenced after all isolated RNA was converted to cDNA. Average reads for naive, central memory and regulatory T cell samples were about 3.7 million. The assay was immunoSEQ multiplex PCR, and TCRdb's table has in-frame clones only and misses some. Here the sample spans more than 300,000 clones, roughly 9.8% being singletons. The data are from a study of beta chain features in type 1 diabetes. This CDR3 is built from 16 residues. Germline V gives CDR1 LGHNA, CDR2 YNFKEQ. The germline V and J ends were trimmed by 3 bases and 6 bases, with 17 bases remaining between them. The study's findings and limits: In every one of the four CD4+ subsets, TCRB CDR3s were moderately but significantly shorter in Type 1 diabetes patients. Among type 1 diabetes patients, VDJ junctions had fewer insertions and more deletions.

The specimen sequenced was central memory CD4+ T cells from blood. The clonotype comes from a young man with type 1 diabetes. The chain uses TRBV4-2 and TRBJ2-2; TRBD1 is a possible D gene (6 bases). The CDR3 protein is CASSQGDMSNAGELFF. The CDR3, as DNA: TGTGCCAGCAGCCAGGGGGACATGAGTAATGCCGGGGAGCTGTTTTTT.